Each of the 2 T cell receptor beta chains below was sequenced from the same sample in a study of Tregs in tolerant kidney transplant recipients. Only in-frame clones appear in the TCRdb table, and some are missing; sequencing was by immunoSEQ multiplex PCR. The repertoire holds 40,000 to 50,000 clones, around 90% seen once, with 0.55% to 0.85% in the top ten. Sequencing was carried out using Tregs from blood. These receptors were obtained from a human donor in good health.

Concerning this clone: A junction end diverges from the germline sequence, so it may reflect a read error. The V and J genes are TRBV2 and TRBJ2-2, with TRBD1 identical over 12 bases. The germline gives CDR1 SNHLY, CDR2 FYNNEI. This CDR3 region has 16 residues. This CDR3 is CASSPGQGANTGELFF. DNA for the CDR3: TGTGCCAGCAGTCCGGGACAGGGGGCGAATACCGGGGAGCTGTTTTTT.

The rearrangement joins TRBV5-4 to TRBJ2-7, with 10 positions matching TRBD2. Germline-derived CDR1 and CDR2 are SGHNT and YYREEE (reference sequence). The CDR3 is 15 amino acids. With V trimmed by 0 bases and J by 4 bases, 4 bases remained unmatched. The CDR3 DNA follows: TGTGCCAGCAGCTTGGGACTAGCGGGCCTATACGAGCAGTACTTC. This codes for CASSLGLAGLYEQYF.